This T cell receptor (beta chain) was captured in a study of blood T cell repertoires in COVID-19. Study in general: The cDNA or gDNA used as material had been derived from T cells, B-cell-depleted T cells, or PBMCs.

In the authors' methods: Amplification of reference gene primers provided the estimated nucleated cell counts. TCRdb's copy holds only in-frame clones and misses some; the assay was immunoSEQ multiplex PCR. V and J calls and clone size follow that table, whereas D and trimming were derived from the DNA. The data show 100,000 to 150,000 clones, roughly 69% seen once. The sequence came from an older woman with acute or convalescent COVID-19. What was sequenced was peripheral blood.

CDR3 nucleotides: TGTGCCAGCAGCTTAGTAGGGACTAGCGGTAGTGAGCAGTTCTTC. This sequence encodes CASSLVGTSGSEQFF. The genes are TRBV7-9 and TRBJ2-1; 11 bases are a match to TRBD2. Germline V CDR1 and CDR2: SEHNR, FQNEAQ (reference sequence). The CDR3 has 15 amino acids. V was pared by 1 base and J by 9 bases, with 5 bases of the junction left unmatched.